The source of this TCR beta chain is a study of OX40 agonist ivuxolimab in advanced cancers. Study information: The patients received agonistic anti-OX40 (CD134) antibody ivuxolimab. Patients with hepatocellular carcinoma, melanoma, renal cell or head and neck cancer made up the dose-escalation patients. Overall study findings and caveats: Researchers did not determine the expanded peripheral T cells' antigen specificity.

V was trimmed by 1 base and J by 2 bases, leaving 8 bases between them. Germline CDR1 reads SGHTA; CDR2 reads FQGTGA. There are 14 residues in the CDR3. Any history of autoimmune disease or systemic immunosuppression disqualified patients. On this clone itself: Its antigen is currently unknown.

Assay used: immunoSEQ multiplex PCR; TCRdb lists only in-frame clones, some missing. This sample yields 28,000 or so clones, of which roughly 90% are seen a single time; about 30% belongs to the top ten. This chain joins TRBV7-3 and TRBJ2-5; D gene unclear. This sample comprised CD4+ or CD8+ T cells sorted from blood, obtained in a trial of the OX40 agonist ivuxolimab. The clonotype was recovered from an adult with an advanced solid tumor such as melanoma, head and neck, liver or kidney cancer. The CDR3 bases are TGTGCCAGCAGCTTAAGTGGTTCACAAGAGACCCAGTACTTC. Translating gives CASSLSGSQETQYF. Filled out from reference TRBV7-3 and TRBJ2-5, the complete variable domain reads GAGVSQTPSNKVTEKGKYVELRCDPISGHTALYWYRQSLGQGPEFLIYFQGTGAADDSGLPNDRFFAVRPEGSVSTLKIQRTERGDSAVYLCASSLSGSQETQYFGPGTRLLVL.